This entry lists 25 T cell receptor beta chains sequenced from one sample in a study of shared clonotypes between healthy human individuals (dated by TCRdb to about 2020). The library was built by means of the immunoSEQ multiplex PCR assay. What TCRdb holds here is the immuneACCESS table cut down to in-frame rearrangements. Part of the clones is not present; checked against another copy, under half of the missing clones reflect an unresolved V gene, and the others are unexplained. The sample table shows approximately 1.5 million clones, and 98% to 99% are seen once. 0.3% to 0.45% of the sample belongs to the ten largest clones. The specimen sequenced was naive CD4+ T cells sorted from blood. The sample's cell subset or site, from its label and the paper: CD45RA+ positively selected. The receptors shown here come from a man between 25 and 39 years old in good health.

The chain uses TRBV11-2 and TRBJ1-5; 8 positions agree with TRBD1. V lost 4 bases to trimming and J lost 0 bases; unmatched junction nucleotides: 8. The CDR3 spans 17 residues. Germline V gene data show CDR1 as SGHAT and CDR2 as FQNNGV. CDR3 region: CASSSGTGSYSNQPQHF. The CDR3 DNA reads TGTGCCAGCAGCTCCGGGACAGGAAGTTATAGCAATCAGCCCCAGCATTTT.

The chain recombines TRBV6-5 with TRBJ1-3; no definite D call. The CDR3 is 14 amino acids. The V gene lost 0 bases and the J gene lost 3 bases, with 6 bases spanning the gap. Germline V lookup: CDR1 MNHEY, CDR2 SVGAGI. The CDR3 DNA is TGTGCCAGCAGTTACTCACGGCTTGGAAACACCATATATTTT. Its protein is CASSYSRLGNTIYF.

This chain uses TRBV5-1 with TRBJ1-2; D gene ambiguous. This CDR3 spans 13 amino acids. Per germline, CDR1 SGHRS and CDR2 YFSETQ. The V end lost 4 bases, the J end lost 5 bases, and 12 bases lay between the germline ends. The DNA of the CDR3 is TGCGCCAGCAGCCTGGATCTGGGATATGGCTACACCTTC. Translation: CASSLDLGYGYTF.

Turning to this clone: Other DNA sequences in the sample encode the same CDR3. J is TRBJ2-7 and V is TRBV11-2; possible D gene TRBD1, 7 bases. CDR3 length equals 14 residues. Trimming shortened V by 1 base and J by 3 bases, and 10 bases separated the two germline ends. Germline assignment: CDR1 SGHAT and CDR2 FQNNGV. The CDR3 loop is CASSLGQGGYEQYF. In nucleotides, the CDR3 is TGTGCCAGCAGCTTAGGCCAGGGGGGCTACGAGCAGTACTTC.

The rearrangement links TRBV27 to TRBJ2-3; TRBD1 is a possible D gene (5 bases). Germline CDR1 MNHEY, CDR2 SMNVEV (reference sequence). The length of the CDR3 is 17 residues. With 6 bases removed from V and 0 bases from J, the gap between germline ends came to 19 bases. CDR3 in amino acids: CASSRLGRWNSTDTQYF. CDR3 nucleotides: TGTGCCAGCAGCCGCCTGGGGCGGTGGAACAGCACAGATACGCAGTATTTT.

This clone was recorded once. The chain combines TRBV28 with TRBJ2-7, with 8 positions matching TRBD2. CDR1 is MDHEN, CDR2 SYDVKM, per germline. The CDR3 has 17 residues. V shed 1 base, J shed 0 bases, and the junction held 8 bases outside the gene matches. CDR3 amino acids: CASSLLGPSGSSYEQYF. The CDR3 DNA reads TGTGCCAGCAGTTTATTGGGGCCTAGCGGGTCCTCCTACGAGCAGTACTTC.

The chain links TRBV29-1 to TRBJ1-2; no clear D gene. The germline V gene encodes CDR1 SQVTM and CDR2 ANQGSEA. V was trimmed by 4 bases and J by 4 bases, leaving 10 bases between them. This CDR3 region has 12 residues. The CDR3 DNA reads TGCAGCGTTGTTTTTGGGCTCTATGGCTACACCTTC. Translating gives CSVVFGLYGYTF.

The chain carries TRBV9 and TRBJ2-1, with 12 bases lining up with TRBD2. Trimming removed 3 bases from V and 7 bases from J; junction bases left unmatched: 5. CDR1 is SGDLS and CDR2 is YYNGEE in the germline V gene. This CDR3 has 15 residues. The CDR3 coding sequence is TGTGCCAGCAGCGAACTAGCGGGAGGTATTAATGAGCAGTTCTTC. It translates to CASSELAGGINEQFF.

V is TRBV18 and J is TRBJ1-1, with TRBD1 identical over 8 bases. The CDR3 is 15 residues long. The ends lost 3 bases at V and 1 base at J; junction bases unmatched: 4. The germline V gene has CDR1 KGHSH and CDR2 LQKENI. CDR3 nucleotide sequence: TGTGCCAGCTCACCGGACAGGGTGTCGAACACTGAAGCTTTCTTT. It encodes CASSPDRVSNTEAFF.

This chain connects TRBV29-1 to TRBJ1-2; D is ambiguous. The germline CDR1 and CDR2 sequences are SQVTM and ANQGSEA. The V end was cut by 5 bases, the J end by 2 bases, with 9 bases between. The CDR3 is made up of 12 amino acids. The CDR3 loop is CSVQTENYGYTF. The CDR3 DNA follows: TGCAGCGTTCAAACAGAGAACTATGGCTACACCTTC.

Details on this clone: This CDR3 is also generated by other DNA sequences in the sample. The genes are TRBV18 and TRBJ2-1; TRBD2 matches at 9 bases. Germline loops: CDR1 KGHSH, CDR2 LQKENI. The trim removed 2 bases at V and 7 bases at J, leaving 3 bases unmatched. CDR3 size: 14 residues. As DNA, the CDR3 is TGTGCCAGCTCACCAGGACTAGCGAGGAATGAGCAGTTCTTC. It translates to CASSPGLARNEQFF.

The chain carries TRBV9 and TRBJ1-1; weak D call: TRBD1 (6 bases). The CDR3 is 14 amino acids. V was shortened by 4 bases and J by 0 bases, with 10 bases between the two germline ends. Germline CDR1 reads SGDLS; CDR2 reads YYNGEE. For the CDR3, the DNA is TGTGCCAGCAGCCGCACAGGGCTGAACACTGAAGCTTTCTTT. Protein: CASSRTGLNTEAFF.

The chain is built from TRBV9 and TRBJ2-2; 15 positions agree with TRBD2. Germline CDR1 reads SGDLS; CDR2 reads YYNGEE. The CDR3 loop spans 16 amino acids. V was pared by 4 bases and J by 7 bases, with 5 bases of the junction left unmatched. CDR3 DNA: TGTGCCAGCAGCTCAGGACTAGCGGGAGGGAGCGGGGAGCTGTTTTTT. Encoded protein: CASSSGLAGGSGELFF.

The chain recombines TRBV7-3 with TRBJ2-5; no clear D gene. The CDR3 is 13 amino acids. V was shortened by 0 bases and J by 4 bases, with 6 bases between the two germline ends. In germline, CDR1 is SGHTA, CDR2 FQGTGA. Here the CDR3 reads CASSLTLRETQYF. In DNA, the CDR3 is TGTGCCAGCAGCTTAACTTTGAGAGAGACCCAGTACTTC. The full variable domain, with the rest looked up from reference TRBV7-3 and TRBJ2-5, is GAGVSQTPSNKVTEKGKYVELRCDPISGHTALYWYRQSLGQGPEFLIYFQGTGAADDSGLPNDRFFAVRPEGSVSTLKIQRTERGDSAVYLCASSLTLRETQYFGPGTRLLVL.

Comment on this clone: The sample contains more than one DNA sequence encoding this CDR3. V usage is TRBV5-5 and J usage is TRBJ2-7; 13 bases map to TRBD2. The CDR3 runs to 16 residues. The junction had 1 base not matched to a gene; V was cut back by 0 bases and J by 1 base. The V gene's germline CDR1 is SGHKS and CDR2 YYEKEE (reference sequence). CDR3 in amino acids: CASSLGLAGGSYEQYF. The CDR3 nucleotides read TGTGCCAGCAGCTTGGGACTAGCGGGAGGTTCCTACGAGCAGTACTTC.

This clone has just one count. The V and J genes are TRBV19 and TRBJ2-1, with 7 bases that match TRBD2. CDR3 length equals 16 residues. Germline CDR1 reads LNHDA; CDR2 reads SQIVND (reference sequence). The V segment lost 2 bases and the J segment 4 bases; nucleotides outside the gene matches: 8. In nucleotides, the CDR3 is TGTGCCAGTAGTATATCTAGCGGAGGGGCTTACAATGAGCAGTTCTTC. Its protein product is CASSISSGGAYNEQFF.

J is TRBJ2-2 and V is TRBV30, with D uncertain. V was shortened by 1 base and J by 3 bases, with 6 bases between the two germline ends. This CDR3 region has 13 residues. The V gene's germline CDR1 is GTSNPN and CDR2 SVGIG (reference sequence). CDR3 sequence reads: CAWSEAHTGELFF. DNA for the CDR3: TGTGCCTGGAGTGAAGCTCACACCGGGGAGCTGTTTTTT.

The DNA of the CDR3 is TGCGCCAGCAGCCAAGAACTGACAGGGTACTACACAGATACGCAGTATTTT. Protein product: CASSQELTGYYTDTQYF. This sequence joins TRBV4-1 and TRBJ2-3, with TRBD1 identical over 7 bases. With V trimmed by 0 bases and J by 2 bases, 8 bases remained unmatched. The germline V gene has CDR1 MGHRA and CDR2 YSYEKL. This CDR3 has 17 residues.

The chain carries TRBV4-3 and TRBJ2-7, with D perhaps being TRBD1 or TRBD2 (5 bases each). This CDR3 has 16 residues. In germline, CDR1 is LGHNA, CDR2 YSLEER. V was cut by 0 bases and J by 4 bases, with 16 bases left in between. This CDR3 reads CASSQDPRDPKYEQYF. The CDR3 DNA reads as TGCGCCAGCAGCCAAGATCCCCGGGACCCGAAATACGAGCAGTACTTC.

The genes are TRBV19 and TRBJ2-4; D not resolved. Germline V lookup: CDR1 LNHDA, CDR2 SQIVND (reference sequence). The V gene lost 7 bases and the J gene lost 1 base, with 17 bases spanning the gap. CDR3 length: 16 residues. CDR3 DNA: TGTGCCAGTACGACGTCCGAGGCTAAGGCCAAAAACATTCAGTACTTC. This encodes CASTTSEAKAKNIQYF.

The J gene is TRBJ2-2, the V gene TRBV2, with 10 bases that match TRBD1. J gave up 1 base and V 6 bases, and 2 bases lay outside the gene matches. The germline CDR1 and CDR2 sequences are SNHLY and FYNNEI. The CDR3 has 15 amino acids. The CDR3 sequence is CASRWTGGNTGELFF. For the CDR3, the DNA is TGTGCCAGCAGGTGGACAGGGGGGAACACCGGGGAGCTGTTTTTT.

This rearrangement joins TRBV29-1 to TRBJ1-4, with 8 bases aligning to TRBD1. The CDR3 loop spans 13 amino acids. The germline V gene has CDR1 SQVTM and CDR2 ANQGSEA. Trimming removed 7 bases from V and 5 bases from J; junction bases left unmatched: 6. The CDR3 nucleotides are TGCAGCGCCCGGGACAGGTTAAATGAAAAACTGTTTTTT. Residues: CSARDRLNEKLFF. The full variable domain, in which reference TRBV29-1 and TRBJ1-4 provide the parts outside the CDR3, is SAVISQKPSRDICQRGTSLTIQCQVDSQVTMMFWYRQQPGQSLTLIATANQGSEATYESGFVIDKFPISRPNLTFSTLTVSNMSPEDSSIYLCSARDRLNEKLFFGSGTQLSVL.

As concerns this clone: The sample has other DNA sequences that encode this CDR3 too. This rearrangement joins TRBV9 to TRBJ2-1, with a weak D call TRBD2 (7 bases). This CDR3 spans 16 amino acids. V was shortened by 0 bases and J by 8 bases, with 18 bases between the two germline ends. Germline values: CDR1 SGDLS, CDR2 YYNGEE. DNA of the CDR3: TGTGCCAGCAGCGTAGTGGGGGCCGGGGGGATCGATGAGCAGTTCTTC. Protein product: CASSVVGAGGIDEQFF.

This rearrangement joins TRBV7-2 to TRBJ1-2, with a weak D call TRBD1 (5 bases). Germline loops: CDR1 SGHTA, CDR2 FQGNSA. V was cut by 1 base and J by 7 bases, with 16 bases left in between. The CDR3 spans 15 residues. The CDR3 sequence is CASSLESTGARGYTF. CDR3 bases: TGTGCCAGCAGCTTAGAGAGTACAGGCGCCCGTGGCTACACCTTC.

The chain has TRBV7-8 and TRBJ2-5; D may be TRBD2 (6 bases). Trimming cost V 0 bases and J 10 bases, with 15 bases left between them. CDR3 length: 14 amino acids. The germline gives CDR1 SGHVS, CDR2 FQNEAQ. The CDR3 DNA follows: TGTGCCAGCAGCTTAGCGGGAGTGGGGGAGGTCCAGTACTTC. This translates into CASSLAGVGEVQYF.